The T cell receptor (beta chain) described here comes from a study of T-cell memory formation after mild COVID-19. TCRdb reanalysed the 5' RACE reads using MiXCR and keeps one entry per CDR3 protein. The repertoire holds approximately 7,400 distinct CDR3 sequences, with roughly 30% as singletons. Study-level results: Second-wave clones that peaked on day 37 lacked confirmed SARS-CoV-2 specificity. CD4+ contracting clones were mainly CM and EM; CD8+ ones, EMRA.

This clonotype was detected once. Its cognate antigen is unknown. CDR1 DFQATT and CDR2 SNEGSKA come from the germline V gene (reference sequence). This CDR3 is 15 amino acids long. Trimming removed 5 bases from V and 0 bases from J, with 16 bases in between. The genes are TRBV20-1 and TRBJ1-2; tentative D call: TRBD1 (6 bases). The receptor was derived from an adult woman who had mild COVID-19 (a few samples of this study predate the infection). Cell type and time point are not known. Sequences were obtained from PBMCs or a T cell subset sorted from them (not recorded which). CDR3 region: CSARQGSVANYGYTF. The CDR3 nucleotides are TGCAGTGCTCGGCAGGGGTCCGTGGCTAACTATGGCTACACCTTC.